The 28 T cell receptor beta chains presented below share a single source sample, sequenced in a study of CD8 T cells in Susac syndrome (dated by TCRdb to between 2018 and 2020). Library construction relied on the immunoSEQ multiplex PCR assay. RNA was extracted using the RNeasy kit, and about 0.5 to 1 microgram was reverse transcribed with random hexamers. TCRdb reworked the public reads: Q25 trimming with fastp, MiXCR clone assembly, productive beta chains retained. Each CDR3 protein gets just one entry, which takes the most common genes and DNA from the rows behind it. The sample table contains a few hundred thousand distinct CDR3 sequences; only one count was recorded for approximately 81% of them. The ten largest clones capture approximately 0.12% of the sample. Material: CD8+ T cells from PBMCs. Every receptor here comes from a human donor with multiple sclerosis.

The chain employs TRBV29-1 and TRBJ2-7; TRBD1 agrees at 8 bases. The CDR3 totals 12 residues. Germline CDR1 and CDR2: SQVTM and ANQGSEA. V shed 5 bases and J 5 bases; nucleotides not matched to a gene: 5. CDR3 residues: CSVRQGSHEQYF. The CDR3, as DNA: TGCAGCGTTAGACAGGGGTCCCACGAGCAGTACTTC.

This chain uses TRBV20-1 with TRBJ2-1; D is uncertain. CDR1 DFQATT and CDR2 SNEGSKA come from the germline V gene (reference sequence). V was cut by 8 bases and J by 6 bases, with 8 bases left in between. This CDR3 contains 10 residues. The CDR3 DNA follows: TGCAGTATCATGGGCAATGAGCAGTTCTTC. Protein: CSIMGNEQFF.

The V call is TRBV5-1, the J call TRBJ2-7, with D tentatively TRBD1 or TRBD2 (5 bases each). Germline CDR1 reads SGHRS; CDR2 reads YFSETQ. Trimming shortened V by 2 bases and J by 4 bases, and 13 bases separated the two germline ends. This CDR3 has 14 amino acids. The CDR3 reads CASSFGSGGYEQYF. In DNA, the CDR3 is TGCGCCAGCAGCTTTGGCAGTGGGGGATACGAGCAGTACTTC.

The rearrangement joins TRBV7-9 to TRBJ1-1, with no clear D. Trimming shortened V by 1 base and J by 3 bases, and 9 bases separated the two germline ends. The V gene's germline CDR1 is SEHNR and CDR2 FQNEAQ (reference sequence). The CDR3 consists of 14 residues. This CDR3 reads CASSLGRMDTEAFF. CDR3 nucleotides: TGTGCCAGCAGCTTAGGCCGGATGGACACTGAAGCTTTCTTT.

The CDR3 sequence is CASSPTGYTEAFF. Here the CDR3 DNA reads TGTGCCAGTAGTCCCACAGGGTATACTGAAGCTTTCTTT. The rearrangement uses TRBV19 and TRBJ1-1, with a weak D call TRBD1 (6 bases). Germline lookup yields CDR1 LNHDA and CDR2 SQIVND (reference sequence). This CDR3 is built from 13 residues. Trimming removed 5 bases at V and 5 bases at J, with 12 bases between.

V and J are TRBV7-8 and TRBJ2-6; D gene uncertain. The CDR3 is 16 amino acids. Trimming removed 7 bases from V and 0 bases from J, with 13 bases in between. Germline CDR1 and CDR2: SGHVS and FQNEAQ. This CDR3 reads CASIPPKNSGANVLTF. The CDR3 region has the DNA TGTGCCAGCATCCCGCCCAAAAACTCTGGGGCCAACGTCCTGACTTTC.

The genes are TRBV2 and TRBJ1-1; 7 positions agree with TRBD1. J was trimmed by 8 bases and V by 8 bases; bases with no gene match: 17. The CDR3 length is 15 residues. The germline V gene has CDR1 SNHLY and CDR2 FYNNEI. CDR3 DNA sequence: TGTGCCAGCGGTGGACAGGCACTTAGGGATGGCGAAGCTTTCTTT. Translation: CASGGQALRDGEAFF.

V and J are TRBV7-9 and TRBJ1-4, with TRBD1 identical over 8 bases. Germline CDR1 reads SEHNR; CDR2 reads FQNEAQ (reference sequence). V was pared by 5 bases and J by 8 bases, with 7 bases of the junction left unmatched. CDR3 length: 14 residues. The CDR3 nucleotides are TGTGCCAGCAGCCTCCGACAGGGGAGCGAAAAACTGTTTTTT. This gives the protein CASSLRQGSEKLFF. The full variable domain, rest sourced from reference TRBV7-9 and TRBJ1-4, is DTGVSQNPRHKITKRGQNVTFRCDPISEHNRLYWYRQTLGQGPEFLTYFQNEAQLEKSRLLSDRFSAERPKGSFSTLEIQRTEQGDSAMYLCASSLRQGSEKLFFGSGTQLSVL.

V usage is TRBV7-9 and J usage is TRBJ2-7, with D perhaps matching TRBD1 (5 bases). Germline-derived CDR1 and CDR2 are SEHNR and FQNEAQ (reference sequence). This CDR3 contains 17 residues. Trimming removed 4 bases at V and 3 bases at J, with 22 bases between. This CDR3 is CASSSPLLGAGRYEQYF. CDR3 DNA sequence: TGTGCCAGCAGCTCTCCCCTTCTTGGGGCAGGGCGCTACGAGCAGTACTTC.

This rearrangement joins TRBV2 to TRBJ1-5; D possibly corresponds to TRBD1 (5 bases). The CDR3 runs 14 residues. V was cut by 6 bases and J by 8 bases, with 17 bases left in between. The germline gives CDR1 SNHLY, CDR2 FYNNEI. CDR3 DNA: TGTGCCAGCAGCTCCCGGGACGGCGAAAAGCCCCAGCATTTT. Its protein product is CASSSRDGEKPQHF. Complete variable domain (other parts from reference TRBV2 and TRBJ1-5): EPEVTQTPSHQVTQMGQEVILRCVPISNHLYFYWYRQILGQKVEFLVSFYNNEISEKSEIFDDQFSVERPDGSNFTLKIRSTKLEDSAMYFCASSSRDGEKPQHFGDGTRLSIL.

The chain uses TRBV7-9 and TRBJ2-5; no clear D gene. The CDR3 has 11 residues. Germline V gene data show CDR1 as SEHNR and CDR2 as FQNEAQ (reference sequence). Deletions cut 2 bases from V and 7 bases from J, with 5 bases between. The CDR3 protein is CASSLSPTQYF. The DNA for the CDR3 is TGTGCCAGCAGCTTATCCCCGACCCAGTACTTC.

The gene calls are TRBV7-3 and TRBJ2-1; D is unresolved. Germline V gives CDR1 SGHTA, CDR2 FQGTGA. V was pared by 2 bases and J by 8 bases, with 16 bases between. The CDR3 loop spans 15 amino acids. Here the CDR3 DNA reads TGTGCCAGCAGCTTAGATGGGAACAGTTTCGATGAGCAGTTCTTC. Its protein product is CASSLDGNSFDEQFF.

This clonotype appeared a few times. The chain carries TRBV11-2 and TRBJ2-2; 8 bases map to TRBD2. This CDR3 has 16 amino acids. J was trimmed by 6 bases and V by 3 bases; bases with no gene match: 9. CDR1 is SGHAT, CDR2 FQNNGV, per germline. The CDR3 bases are TGTGCCAGCAGCTTCACGCGGGGGGCGCTGGCCGGGGAGCTGTTTTTT. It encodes CASSFTRGALAGELFF. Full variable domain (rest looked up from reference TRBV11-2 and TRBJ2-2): EAGVAQSPRYKIIEKRQSVAFWCNPISGHATLYWYQQILGQGPKLLIQFQNNGVVDDSQLPKDRFSAERLKGVDSTLKIQPAKLEDSAVYLCASSFTRGALAGELFFGEGSRLTVL.

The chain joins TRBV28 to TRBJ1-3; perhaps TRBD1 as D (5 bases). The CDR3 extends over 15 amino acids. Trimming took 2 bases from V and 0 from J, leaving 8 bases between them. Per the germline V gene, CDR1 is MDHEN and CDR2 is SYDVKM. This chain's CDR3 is CASSLGATSGNTIYF. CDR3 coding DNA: TGTGCCAGCAGTTTAGGGGCAACCTCTGGAAACACCATATATTTT.

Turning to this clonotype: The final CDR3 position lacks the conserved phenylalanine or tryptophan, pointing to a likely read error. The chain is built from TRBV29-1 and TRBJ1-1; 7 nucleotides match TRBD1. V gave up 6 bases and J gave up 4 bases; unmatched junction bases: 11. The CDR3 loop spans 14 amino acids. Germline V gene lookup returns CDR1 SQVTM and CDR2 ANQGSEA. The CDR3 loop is CSVDTGAGFTEAFI. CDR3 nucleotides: TGCAGCGTCGATACAGGGGCGGGGTTCACTGAAGCTTTCATT.

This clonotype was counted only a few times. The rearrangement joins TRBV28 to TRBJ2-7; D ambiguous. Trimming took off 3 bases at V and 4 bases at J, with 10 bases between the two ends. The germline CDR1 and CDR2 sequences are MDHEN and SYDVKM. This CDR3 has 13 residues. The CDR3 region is CASSLFSSYEQYF. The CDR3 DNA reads TGTGCCAGCAGTTTGTTTTCCTCATACGAGCAGTACTTC. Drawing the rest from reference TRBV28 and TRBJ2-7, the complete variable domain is DVKVTQSSRYLVKRTGEKVFLECVQDMDHENMFWYRQDPGLGLRLIYFSYDVKMKEKGDIPEGYSVSREKKERFSLILESASTNQTSMYLCASSLFSSYEQYFGPGTRLTVT.

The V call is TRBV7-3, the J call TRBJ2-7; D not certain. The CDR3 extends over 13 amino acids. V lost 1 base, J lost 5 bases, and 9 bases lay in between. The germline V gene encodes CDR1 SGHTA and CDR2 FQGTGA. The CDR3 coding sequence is TGTGCCAGCAGCTTAAGAGTAGCCGACGAGCAGTACTTC. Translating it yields CASSLRVADEQYF.

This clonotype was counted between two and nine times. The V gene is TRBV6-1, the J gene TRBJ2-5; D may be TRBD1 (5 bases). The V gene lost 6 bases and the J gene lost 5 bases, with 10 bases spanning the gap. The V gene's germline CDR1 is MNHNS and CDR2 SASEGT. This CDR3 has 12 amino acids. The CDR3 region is CASRSGLETQYF. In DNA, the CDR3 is TGTGCCAGCAGATCAGGGTTGGAGACCCAGTACTTC.

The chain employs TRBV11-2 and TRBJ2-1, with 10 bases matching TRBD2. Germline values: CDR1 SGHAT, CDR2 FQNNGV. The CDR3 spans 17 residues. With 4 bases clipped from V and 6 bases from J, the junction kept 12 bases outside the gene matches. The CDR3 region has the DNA TGTGCCAGCAGCTCAACACATCGGACTAGCGGTATCAATGAGCAGTTCTTC. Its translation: CASSSTHRTSGINEQFF. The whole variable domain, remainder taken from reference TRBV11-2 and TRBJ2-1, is EAGVAQSPRYKIIEKRQSVAFWCNPISGHATLYWYQQILGQGPKLLIQFQNNGVVDDSQLPKDRFSAERLKGVDSTLKIQPAKLEDSAVYLCASSSTHRTSGINEQFFGPGTRLTVL.

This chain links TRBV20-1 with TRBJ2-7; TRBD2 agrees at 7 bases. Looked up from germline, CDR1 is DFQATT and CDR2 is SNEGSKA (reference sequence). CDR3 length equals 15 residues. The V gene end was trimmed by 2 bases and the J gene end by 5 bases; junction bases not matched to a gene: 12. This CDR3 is CSARPPGRAGDEQYF. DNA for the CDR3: TGCAGTGCTAGACCCCCGGGGAGGGCGGGAGACGAGCAGTACTTC.

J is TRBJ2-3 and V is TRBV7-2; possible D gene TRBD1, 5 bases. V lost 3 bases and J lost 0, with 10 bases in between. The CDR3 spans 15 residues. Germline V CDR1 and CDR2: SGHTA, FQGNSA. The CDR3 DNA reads TGTGCCAGCAGCTTTAAGGGGTTCAGCACAGATACGCAGTATTTT. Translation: CASSFKGFSTDTQYF. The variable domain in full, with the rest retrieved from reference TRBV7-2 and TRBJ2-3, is GAGVSQSPSNKVTEKGKDVELRCDPISGHTALYWYRQSLGQGLEFLIYFQGNSAPDKSGLPSDRFSAERTGGSVSTLTIQRTQQEDSAVYLCASSFKGFSTDTQYFGPGTRLTVL.

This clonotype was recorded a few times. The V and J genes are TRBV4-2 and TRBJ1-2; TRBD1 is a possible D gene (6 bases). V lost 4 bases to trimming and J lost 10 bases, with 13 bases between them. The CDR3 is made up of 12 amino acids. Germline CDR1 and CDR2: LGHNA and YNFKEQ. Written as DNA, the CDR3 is TGTGCCAGCAGCCCTGGACAGCCGTTCTACACCTTC. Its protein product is CASSPGQPFYTF.

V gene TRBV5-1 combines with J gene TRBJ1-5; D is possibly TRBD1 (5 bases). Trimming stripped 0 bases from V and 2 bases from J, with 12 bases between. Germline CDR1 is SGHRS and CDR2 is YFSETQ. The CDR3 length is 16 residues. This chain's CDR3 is CASSLEVRDGNQPQHF. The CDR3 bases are TGCGCCAGCAGCTTGGAGGTTCGGGACGGCAATCAGCCCCAGCATTTT.

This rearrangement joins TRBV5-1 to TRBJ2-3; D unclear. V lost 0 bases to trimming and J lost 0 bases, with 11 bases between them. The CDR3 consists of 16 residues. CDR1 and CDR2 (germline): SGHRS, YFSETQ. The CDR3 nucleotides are TGCGCCAGCAGCTTGGAGCAGACGTCTAGCACAGATACGCAGTATTTT. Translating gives CASSLEQTSSTDTQYF.

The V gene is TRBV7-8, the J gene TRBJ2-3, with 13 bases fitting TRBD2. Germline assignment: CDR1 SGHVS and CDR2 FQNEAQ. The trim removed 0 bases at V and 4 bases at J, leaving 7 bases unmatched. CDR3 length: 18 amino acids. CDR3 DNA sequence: TGTGCCAGCAGCTTAGCGCTTATCGGACTAGCGGGAGCAGATACGCAGTATTTT. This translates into CASSLALIGLAGADTQYF.

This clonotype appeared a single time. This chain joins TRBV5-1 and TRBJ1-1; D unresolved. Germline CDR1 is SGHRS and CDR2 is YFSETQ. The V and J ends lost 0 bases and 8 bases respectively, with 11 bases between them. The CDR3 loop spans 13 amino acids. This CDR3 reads CASSLEFPVEAFF. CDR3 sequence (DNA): TGCGCCAGCAGCTTGGAGTTTCCGGTGGAAGCTTTCTTT. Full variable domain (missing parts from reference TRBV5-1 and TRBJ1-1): KAGVTQTPRYLIKTRGQQVTLSCSPISGHRSVSWYQQTPGQGLQFLFEYFSETQRNKGNFPGRFSGRQFSNSRSEMNVSTLELGDSALYLCASSLEFPVEAFFGQGTRLTVV.

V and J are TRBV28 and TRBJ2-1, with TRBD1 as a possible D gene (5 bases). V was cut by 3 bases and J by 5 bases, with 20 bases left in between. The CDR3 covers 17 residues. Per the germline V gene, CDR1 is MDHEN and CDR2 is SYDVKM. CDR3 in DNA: TGTGCCAGCAGTTTTATCTTGATGACAGAATCAAACAATGAGCAGTTCTTC. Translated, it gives CASSFILMTESNNEQFF.

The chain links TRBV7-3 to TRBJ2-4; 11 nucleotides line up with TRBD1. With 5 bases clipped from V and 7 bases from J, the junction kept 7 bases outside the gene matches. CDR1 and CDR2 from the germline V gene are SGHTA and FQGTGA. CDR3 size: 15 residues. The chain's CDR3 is CASSIGQGAANIQYF. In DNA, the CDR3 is TGTGCCAGCAGCATCGGACAGGGGGCGGCTAACATTCAGTACTTC.